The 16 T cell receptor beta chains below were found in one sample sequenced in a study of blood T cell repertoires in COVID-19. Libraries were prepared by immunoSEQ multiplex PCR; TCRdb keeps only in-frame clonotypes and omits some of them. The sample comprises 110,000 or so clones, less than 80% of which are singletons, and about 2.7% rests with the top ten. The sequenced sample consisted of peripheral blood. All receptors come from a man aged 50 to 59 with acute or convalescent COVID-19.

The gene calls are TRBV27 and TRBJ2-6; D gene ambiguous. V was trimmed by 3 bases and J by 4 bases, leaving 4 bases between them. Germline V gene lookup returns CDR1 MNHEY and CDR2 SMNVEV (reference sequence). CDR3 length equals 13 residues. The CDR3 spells CASSFSGANVLTF. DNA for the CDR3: TGTGCCAGCAGTTTCTCCGGGGCCAACGTCCTGACTTTC.

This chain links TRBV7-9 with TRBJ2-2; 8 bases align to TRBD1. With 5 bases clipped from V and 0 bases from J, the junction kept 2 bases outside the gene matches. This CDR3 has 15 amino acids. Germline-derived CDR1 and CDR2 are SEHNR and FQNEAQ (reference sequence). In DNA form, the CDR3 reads TGTGCCAGCAGCCAGGGGGCCTCGAACACCGGGGAGCTGTTTTTT. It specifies CASSQGASNTGELFF.

The CDR3 is CASSFGGGRSTGELFF. The CDR3 nucleotides are TGTGCCAGCAGCTTCGGGGGGGGGCGCAGCACCGGGGAGCTGTTTTTT. The rearrangement uses TRBV5-4 and TRBJ2-2, with 8 bases that match TRBD2. V trimming: 2 bases; J trimming: 4 bases; junction bases outside the gene matches: 7. CDR1 is SGHNT, CDR2 YYREEE, per germline (reference sequence). The CDR3 sequence is 16 residues long.

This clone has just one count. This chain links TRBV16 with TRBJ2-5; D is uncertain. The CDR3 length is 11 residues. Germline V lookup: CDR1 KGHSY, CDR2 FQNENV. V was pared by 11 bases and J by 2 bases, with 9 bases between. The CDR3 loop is CASRSQETQYF. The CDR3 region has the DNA TGTGCCTCGCGGAGTCAAGAGACCCAGTACTTC. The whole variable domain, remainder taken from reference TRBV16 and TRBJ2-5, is GEEVAQTPKHLVRGEGQKAKLYCAPIKGHSYVFWYQQVLKNEFKFLISFQNENVFDETGMPKERFSAKCLPNSPCSLEIQATKLEDSAVYFCASRSQETQYFGPGTRLLVL.

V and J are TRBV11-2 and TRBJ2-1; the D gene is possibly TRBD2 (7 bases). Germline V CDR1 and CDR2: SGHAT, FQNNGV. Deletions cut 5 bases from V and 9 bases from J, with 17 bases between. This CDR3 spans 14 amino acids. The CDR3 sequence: CASSLTGGRAEQFF. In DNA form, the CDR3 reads TGTGCCAGCAGCCTAACCGGGGGGCGCGCTGAGCAGTTCTTC.

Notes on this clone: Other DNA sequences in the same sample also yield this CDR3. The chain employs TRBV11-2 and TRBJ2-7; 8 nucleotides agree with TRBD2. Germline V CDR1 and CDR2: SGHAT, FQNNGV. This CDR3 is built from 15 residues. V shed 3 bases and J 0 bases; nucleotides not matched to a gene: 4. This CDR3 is CASSLFSGSSYEQYF. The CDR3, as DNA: TGTGCCAGCAGCTTGTTCAGCGGGAGCTCCTACGAGCAGTACTTC.

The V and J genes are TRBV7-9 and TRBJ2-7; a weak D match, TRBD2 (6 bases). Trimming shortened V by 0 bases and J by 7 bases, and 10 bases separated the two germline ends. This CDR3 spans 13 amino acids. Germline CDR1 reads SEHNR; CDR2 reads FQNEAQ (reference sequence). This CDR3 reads CASSLAQEGEQYF. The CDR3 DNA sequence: TGTGCCAGCAGCTTAGCGCAGGAGGGAGAGCAGTACTTC.

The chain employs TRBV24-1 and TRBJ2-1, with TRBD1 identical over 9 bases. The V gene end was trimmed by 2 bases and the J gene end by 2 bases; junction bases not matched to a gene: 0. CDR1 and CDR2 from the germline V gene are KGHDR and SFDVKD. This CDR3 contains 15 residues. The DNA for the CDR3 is TGTGCCACCAGTGATTGGGACAGGGCCTACAATGAGCAGTTCTTC. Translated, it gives CATSDWDRAYNEQFF.

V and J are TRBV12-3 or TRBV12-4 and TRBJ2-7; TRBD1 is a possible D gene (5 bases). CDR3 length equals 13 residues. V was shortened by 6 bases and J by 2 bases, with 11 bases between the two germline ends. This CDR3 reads CASRPTGAYEQYF. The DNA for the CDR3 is TGTGCCAGCAGGCCTACAGGAGCCTACGAGCAGTACTTC.

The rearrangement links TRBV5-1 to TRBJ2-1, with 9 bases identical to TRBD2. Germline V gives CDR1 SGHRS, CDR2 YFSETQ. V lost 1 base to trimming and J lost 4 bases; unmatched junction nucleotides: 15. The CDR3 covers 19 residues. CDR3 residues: CASSLWGPTSGNVYNEQFF. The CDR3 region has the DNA TGCGCCAGCAGCTTGTGGGGACCGACTAGCGGAAATGTTTACAATGAGCAGTTCTTC. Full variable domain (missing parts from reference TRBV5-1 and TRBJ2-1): KAGVTQTPRYLIKTRGQQVTLSCSPISGHRSVSWYQQTPGQGLQFLFEYFSETQRNKGNFPGRFSGRQFSNSRSEMNVSTLELGDSALYLCASSLWGPTSGNVYNEQFFGPGTRLTVL.

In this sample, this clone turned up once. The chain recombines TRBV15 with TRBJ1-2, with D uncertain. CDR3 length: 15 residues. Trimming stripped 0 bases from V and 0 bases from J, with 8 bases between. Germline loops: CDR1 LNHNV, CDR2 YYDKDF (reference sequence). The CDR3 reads CATSRDREANYGYTF. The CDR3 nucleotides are TGTGCCACCAGCAGAGACCGTGAGGCTAACTATGGCTACACCTTC.

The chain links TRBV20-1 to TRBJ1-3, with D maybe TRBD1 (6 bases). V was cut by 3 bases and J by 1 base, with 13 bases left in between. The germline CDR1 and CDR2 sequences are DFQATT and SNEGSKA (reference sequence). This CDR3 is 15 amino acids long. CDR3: CSASTNRVSGNTIYF. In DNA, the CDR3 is TGCAGTGCTAGTACGAACAGGGTTTCTGGAAACACCATATATTTT.

DNA of the CDR3: TGCAGCGTTGGGACAAGGATGGGATGGGAGCAGTACTTC. Amino acid sequence: CSVGTRMGWEQYF. The chain is built from TRBV29-1 and TRBJ2-7; tentatively, D is TRBD1 (5 bases). The length of the CDR3 is 13 residues. Germline values: CDR1 SQVTM, CDR2 ANQGSEA. V was trimmed by 4 bases and J by 7 bases, leaving 17 bases between them.

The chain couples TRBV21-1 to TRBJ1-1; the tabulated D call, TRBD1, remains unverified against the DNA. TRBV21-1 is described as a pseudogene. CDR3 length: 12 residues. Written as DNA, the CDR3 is TGTGCCAGCGGGCGATACAGGGCCGGGGCTTTCTTT. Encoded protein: CASGRYRAGAFF.

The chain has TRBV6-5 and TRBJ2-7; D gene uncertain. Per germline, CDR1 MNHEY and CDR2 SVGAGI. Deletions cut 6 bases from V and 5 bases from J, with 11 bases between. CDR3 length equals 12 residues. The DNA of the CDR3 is TGTGCCAGCAGCAAAAGGAGAGACGAGCAGTACTTC. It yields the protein CASSKRRDEQYF.

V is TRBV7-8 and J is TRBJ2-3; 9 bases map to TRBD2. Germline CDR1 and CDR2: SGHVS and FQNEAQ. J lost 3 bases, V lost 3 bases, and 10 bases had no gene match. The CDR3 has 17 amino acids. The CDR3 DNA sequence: TGTGCCAGCAGCTTCCTTTTAGCGGGGGAAGGTACAGATACGCAGTATTTT. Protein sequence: CASSFLLAGEGTDTQYF.